Presented here are 28 T cell receptor beta chains from one specimen sequenced in a study of OX40 agonist ivuxolimab in advanced cancers. The protocol was immunoSEQ multiplex PCR, while the TCRdb copy is restricted to in-frame clones and leaves out a portion. The table records 80,000 to 95,000 clones, around 85% of them present only once. Source: CD4+ or CD8+ T cells sorted from blood, taken in a trial of the OX40 agonist ivuxolimab. Every receptor here comes from an adult with an advanced solid tumor such as melanoma, head and neck, liver or kidney cancer.

The chain combines TRBV28 with TRBJ2-3; the D is unclear. The V end lost 5 bases, the J end lost 5 bases, and 17 bases lay between the germline ends. From germline, CDR1 is MDHEN and CDR2 SYDVKM. The CDR3 is made up of 15 amino acids. CDR3 residues: CASSPPPKFIDTQYF. The CDR3 DNA follows: TGTGCCAGCAGTCCCCCCCCTAAGTTTATAGATACGCAGTATTTT.

On this clone itself: This specimen includes other DNA sequences encoding the same CDR3. The chain employs TRBV5-4 and TRBJ2-5, with 7 bases identical to TRBD2. With 0 bases clipped from V and 4 bases from J, the junction kept 0 bases outside the gene matches. CDR1 and CDR2 from the germline V gene are SGHNT and YYREEE (reference sequence). This CDR3 has 13 amino acids. This CDR3 is CASSLAGGETQYF. The CDR3 nucleotides are TGTGCCAGCAGCTTGGCGGGGGGAGAGACCCAGTACTTC.

The chain has TRBV5-8 and TRBJ1-3; D call uncertain. This CDR3 spans 13 amino acids. Germline assignment: CDR1 SGHTS and CDR2 YDEGEE. The V end was cut by 6 bases, the J end by 4 bases, with 11 bases between. CDR3 DNA sequence: TGTGCCAGCAACCGACGCGACGGAAACACCATATATTTT. This encodes CASNRRDGNTIYF.

V is TRBV19 and J is TRBJ1-2; 8 bases are shared with TRBD1. CDR1 is LNHDA and CDR2 is SQIVND in the germline V gene (reference sequence). The trim removed 4 bases at V and 4 bases at J, leaving 5 bases unmatched. The CDR3 is 14 residues long. CDR3 bases: TGTGCCAGTAGTACCTCAGGGGGCGGCTATGGCTACACCTTC. Protein product: CASSTSGGGYGYTF.

This clone was recorded once. This chain links TRBV19 with TRBJ1-4; 7 bases are shared with TRBD1. This CDR3 region has 12 residues. Germline V CDR1 and CDR2: LNHDA, SQIVND (reference sequence). J lost 6 bases, V lost 9 bases, and 4 bases had no gene match. CDR3 bases: TGTGCCAGCCAGGGGGATGATGAAAAACTGTTTTTT. Translating it yields CASQGDDEKLFF.

The rearrangement links TRBV6-5 to TRBJ2-5; 8 nucleotides agree with TRBD1. Germline V CDR1 and CDR2: MNHEY, SVGAGI. CDR3 length: 13 amino acids. With 6 bases clipped from V and 10 bases from J, the junction kept 10 bases outside the gene matches. CDR3 loop: CASRFDRGWVQYF. CDR3 coding DNA: TGTGCCAGCAGATTCGACAGGGGTTGGGTCCAGTACTTC.

The chain employs TRBV4-1 and TRBJ2-7; the D gene could be TRBD1 or TRBD2 (5 bases each). The CDR3 has 14 residues. From germline, CDR1 is MGHRA and CDR2 YSYEKL. V shed 5 bases and J shed 6 bases, with 17 bases lying between them. CDR3: CASSYRDGIGEQYF. In DNA, the CDR3 is TGCGCCAGCAGCTACCGGGACGGGATAGGCGAGCAGTACTTC.

This clone was observed a single time. V gene TRBV5-6 combines with J gene TRBJ2-1; D ambiguous. Germline V lookup: CDR1 SGHDT, CDR2 YYEEEE. The CDR3 length is 14 residues. With 2 bases removed from V and 10 bases from J, the gap between germline ends came to 16 bases. CDR3 bases: TGTGCCAGCAGCTTATTGAGGTTTTTAGGGGAGCAGTTCTTC. This translates into CASSLLRFLGEQFF.

The V call is TRBV28, the J call TRBJ2-7; the D call may be TRBD1 or TRBD2 (5 bases each). V was clipped by 8 bases and J by 2 bases, with 16 bases between them. The CDR3 has 14 residues. The germline V gene has CDR1 MDHEN and CDR2 SYDVKM. The CDR3 nucleotides are TGTGCCAGCGGGTTAGGGACGGTCACCTACGAGCAGTACTTC. Amino acids: CASGLGTVTYEQYF.

CDR3 DNA: TGTGCCAGCAGATCCCCCGCGGATTCACCCCTCCACTTT. It is translated as CASRSPADSPLHF. The chain employs TRBV2 and TRBJ1-6; D not certain. The CDR3 sequence is 13 residues long. From germline, CDR1 is SNHLY and CDR2 FYNNEI. Trimming took 6 bases from V and 8 from J, leaving 11 bases between them. Variable domain in full (rest from reference TRBV2 and TRBJ1-6): EPEVTQTPSHQVTQMGQEVILRCVPISNHLYFYWYRQILGQKVEFLVSFYNNEISEKSEIFDDQFSVERPDGSNFTLKIRSTKLEDSAMYFCASRSPADSPLHFGNGTRLTVT.

The gene calls are TRBV28 and TRBJ2-1, with D possibly being TRBD2 (6 bases). Per germline, CDR1 MDHEN and CDR2 SYDVKM. The CDR3 runs 16 residues. V lost 5 bases and J lost 0, with 14 bases in between. The CDR3 coding sequence is TGTGCCAGCAGTGGGGCTAGCGTAGCCTCCTACAATGAGCAGTTCTTC. Protein sequence: CASSGASVASYNEQFF.

The chain carries TRBV18 and TRBJ2-1; no clear D gene. The V gene's germline CDR1 is KGHSH and CDR2 LQKENI. The CDR3 sequence is 17 residues long. With 1 base removed from V and 0 bases from J, the gap between germline ends came to 13 bases. The CDR3: CASSPRNSRLSYNEQFF. CDR3 nucleotide sequence: TGTGCCAGCTCACCACGTAATTCGCGACTCTCCTACAATGAGCAGTTCTTC.

As regards this clone: An end of the junction differs from the germline gene, which may be a read error. This chain links TRBV14 with TRBJ2-3; 8 nucleotides agree with TRBD2. Germline CDR1 is SGHDN and CDR2 is FVKESK. The CDR3 runs 13 residues. CDR3 bases: TGTGCCAGCAGCCAAGACTCCGGGACTAGTACGGATTTT. It codes for CASSQDSGTSTDF.

J is TRBJ1-1 and V is TRBV28; D not certain. The V end lost 7 bases, the J end lost 2 bases, and 17 bases lay between the germline ends. The germline CDR1 and CDR2 sequences are MDHEN and SYDVKM. The CDR3 is 15 amino acids. In nucleotides, the CDR3 is TGTGCCAGCAATCGGCGCAATAAGGTCAACACTGAAGCTTTCTTT. It codes for CASNRRNKVNTEAFF.

Points on this clone: Germline is not matched at one junction end, which may reflect a read error. Other DNA sequences in the same sample also yield this CDR3. This rearrangement joins TRBV9 to TRBJ1-1; no clear D gene. The germline V gene has CDR1 SGDLS and CDR2 YYNGEE. CDR3 size: 14 residues. The CDR3 here is CASSVGVDSNEAFF. CDR3 DNA: TGTGCTAGCAGCGTAGGTGTAGACTCCAATGAAGCTTTCTTT. Full variable domain (outside the CDR3, taken from reference TRBV9 and TRBJ1-1): DSGVTQTPKHLITATGQRVTLRCSPRSGDLSVYWYQQSLDQGLQFLIQYYNGEERAKGNILERFSAQQFPDLHSELNLSSLELGDSALYFCASSVGVDSNEAFFGQGTRLTVV.

The chain carries TRBV10-3 and TRBJ2-7; 12 bases are shared with TRBD1. The CDR3 sequence is 17 residues long. The germline V gene encodes CDR1 ENHRY and CDR2 SYGVKD. J was trimmed by 6 bases and V by 0 bases; bases with no gene match: 9. The CDR3 bases are TGTGCCATCAGTGAGTCGGGACAGGGGGCCGATAGGGGCGAGCAGTACTTC. Translating gives CAISESGQGADRGEQYF.

The V and J genes are TRBV11-2 and TRBJ2-4; possible D gene TRBD2, 5 bases. The CDR3 contains 14 residues. Trimming took off 1 base at V and 5 bases at J, with 9 bases between the two ends. Germline values: CDR1 SGHAT, CDR2 FQNNGV. The CDR3: CASSLGSGENIQYF. The CDR3 bases are TGTGCCAGCAGCTTAGGAAGCGGAGAAAACATTCAGTACTTC.

The rearrangement uses TRBV28 and TRBJ2-1; the match to TRBD1 covers 9 bases. CDR1 and CDR2 from the germline V gene are MDHEN and SYDVKM. There are 14 residues in the CDR3. The junction had 4 bases not matched to a gene; V was cut back by 6 bases and J by 4 bases. CDR3 nucleotides: TGTGCCAGCAGCTGGACAGGGGATTACAATGAGCAGTTCTTC. It encodes CASSWTGDYNEQFF. Complete variable domain (other parts from reference TRBV28 and TRBJ2-1): DVKVTQSSRYLVKRTGEKVFLECVQDMDHENMFWYRQDPGLGLRLIYFSYDVKMKEKGDIPEGYSVSREKKERFSLILESASTNQTSMYLCASSWTGDYNEQFFGPGTRLTVL.

The chain uses TRBV30 and TRBJ1-1; TRBD1 agrees at 9 bases. With 4 bases clipped from V and 5 bases from J, the junction kept 5 bases outside the gene matches. The germline V gene encodes CDR1 GTSNPN and CDR2 SVGIG (reference sequence). This CDR3 is built from 13 residues. CDR3 in amino acids: CAWKTGGGTEAFF. The CDR3, as DNA: TGTGCCTGGAAGACAGGGGGTGGTACTGAAGCTTTCTTT.

This clone was seen a single time. This chain links TRBV18 with TRBJ2-1, with a weak D call TRBD2 (5 bases). CDR3 size: 15 residues. The germline V and J ends were trimmed by 6 bases and 4 bases, with 16 bases remaining between them. Germline V gene sequence: CDR1 KGHSH, CDR2 LQKENI. CDR3 DNA: TGTGCCAGCTCTCCTCGAACCGGGGAATACAATGAGCAGTTCTTC. Encoded protein: CASSPRTGEYNEQFF.

The chain recombines TRBV10-3 with TRBJ2-1, with TRBD1 as a possible D gene (6 bases). There are 12 residues in the CDR3. Germline V CDR1 and CDR2: ENHRY, SYGVKD. Trimming removed 7 bases at V and 8 bases at J, with 12 bases between. DNA for the CDR3: TGTGCCATCACAGGGGATTCGGATGAGCAGTTCTTC. It specifies CAITGDSDEQFF.

The rearrangement uses TRBV25-1 and TRBJ2-3, with 9 positions matching TRBD2. The CDR3 has 13 amino acids. Trimming removed 8 bases from V and 2 bases from J; junction bases left unmatched: 2. Germline values: CDR1 MGHDK, CDR2 SYGVNS. CDR3 region: CASRLAATDTQYF. Here the CDR3 DNA reads TGTGCCAGCCGACTAGCGGCCACAGATACGCAGTATTTT.

The gene calls are TRBV7-2 and TRBJ1-1; TRBD1 matches at 10 bases. J gave up 5 bases and V 4 bases, and 4 bases lay outside the gene matches. Germline V gene lookup returns CDR1 SGHTA and CDR2 FQGNSA. The CDR3 has 14 amino acids. CDR3 loop: CASSSDRGRTEAFF. CDR3 in DNA: TGTGCCAGCAGCTCCGACAGGGGGCGGACTGAAGCTTTCTTT. The whole variable domain, remainder taken from reference TRBV7-2 and TRBJ1-1, is GAGVSQSPSNKVTEKGKDVELRCDPISGHTALYWYRQSLGQGLEFLIYFQGNSAPDKSGLPSDRFSAERTGGSVSTLTIQRTQQEDSAVYLCASSSDRGRTEAFFGQGTRLTVV.

This clone was observed a single time. CDR3 nucleotides: TGTGCCAGCACTAGACTTGGGACAGGTCGGGACTATGGCTACACCTTC. Encoded protein: CASTRLGTGRDYGYTF. This chain links TRBV27 with TRBJ1-2; 8 bases align to TRBD1. V was clipped by 7 bases and J by 3 bases; unmatched bases: 13. This CDR3 has 16 amino acids. The germline gives CDR1 MNHEY, CDR2 SMNVEV (reference sequence).

The genes are TRBV11-2 and TRBJ2-3, with unresolved D. The CDR3 totals 11 residues. Looked up from germline, CDR1 is SGHAT and CDR2 is FQNNGV. V dropped 7 bases and J dropped 4 bases, with 6 bases sitting between them. The CDR3 spells CASKSPDTQYF. CDR3 DNA: TGTGCCAGCAAGTCCCCAGATACGCAGTATTTT.

V gene TRBV4-2 combines with J gene TRBJ1-1, with 7 bases lining up with TRBD1. Germline CDR1 and CDR2: LGHNA and YNFKEQ. CDR3 size: 14 residues. The V segment lost 4 bases and the J segment 1 base; nucleotides outside the gene matches: 3. This CDR3 is CASSPGTANTEAFF. The CDR3 region has the DNA TGTGCCAGCAGCCCGGGGACAGCGAACACTGAAGCTTTCTTT.

In nucleotides, the CDR3 is TGTGCCAGCAGCTCGTCGGGACTAGCGGGGGGGCTGCGCTCCTACGAGCAGTACTTC. This gives the protein CASSSSGLAGGLRSYEQYF. V is TRBV13 and J is TRBJ2-7; TRBD2 matches 16 bases. Germline lookup yields CDR1 PRHDT and CDR2 FYEKMQ (reference sequence). The CDR3 runs 19 residues. With V trimmed by 4 bases and J by 0 bases, 9 bases remained unmatched.

The CDR3 DNA sequence: TGTGCCAGCAGCTCCCCGACGGTACGCGAGCAGTACTTC. Protein: CASSSPTVREQYF. The chain uses TRBV6-5 and TRBJ2-7, with unresolved D. Looked up from germline, CDR1 is MNHEY and CDR2 is SVGAGI. Trimming removed 6 bases from V and 6 bases from J, with 15 bases in between. The CDR3 loop spans 13 amino acids.